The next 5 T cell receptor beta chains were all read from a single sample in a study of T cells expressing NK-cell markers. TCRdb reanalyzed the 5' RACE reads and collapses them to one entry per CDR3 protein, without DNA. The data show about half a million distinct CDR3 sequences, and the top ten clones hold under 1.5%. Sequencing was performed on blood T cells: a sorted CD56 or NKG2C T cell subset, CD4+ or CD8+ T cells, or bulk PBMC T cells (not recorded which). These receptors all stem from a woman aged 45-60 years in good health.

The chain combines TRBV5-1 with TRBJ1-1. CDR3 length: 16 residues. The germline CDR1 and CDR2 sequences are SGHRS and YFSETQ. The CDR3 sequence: CASSLTLGRANTEAFF.

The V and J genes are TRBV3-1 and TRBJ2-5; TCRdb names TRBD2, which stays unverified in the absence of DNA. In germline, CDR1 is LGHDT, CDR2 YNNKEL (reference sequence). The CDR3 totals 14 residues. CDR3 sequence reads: CASSQEWERPTQYF.

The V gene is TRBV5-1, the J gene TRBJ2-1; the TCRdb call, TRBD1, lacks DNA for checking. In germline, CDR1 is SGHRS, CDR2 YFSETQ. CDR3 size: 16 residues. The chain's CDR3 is CASSTLTLTTYNEQFF.

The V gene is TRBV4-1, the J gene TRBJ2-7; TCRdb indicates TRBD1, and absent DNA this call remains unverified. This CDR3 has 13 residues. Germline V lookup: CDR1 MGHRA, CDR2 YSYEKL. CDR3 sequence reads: CASSPDPYGGQYF.

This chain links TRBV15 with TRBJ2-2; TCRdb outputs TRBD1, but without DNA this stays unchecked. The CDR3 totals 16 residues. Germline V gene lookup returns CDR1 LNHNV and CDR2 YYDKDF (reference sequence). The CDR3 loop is CATSRDEGTGYGELFF.